This T cell receptor beta chain originates from a study of cytomegalovirus exposure and HLA in healthy donors. Overall study context: Roughly 180 million T cells yielded roughly 120 million unique TCR beta sequences in earlier analysis.

It was with 60 Vbeta and 13 Jbeta primers that the PCR ran. TCRdb's table, derived via immunoSEQ multiplex PCR, lists solely in-frame clones and lacks some. This table has roughly 60,000 clones, about 69% appearing once. To note about this clone: The antigen is unknown.

Study findings and constraints: An analysis done earlier found most TCR beta V segments productive about 90% or about 30% of the time. A later analysis revealed that TCR association rates differed between HLA loci, peaking at DRB1 and bottoming out at HLA-C.

This CDR3 is built from 14 residues. CDR1 and CDR2 from the germline V gene are SGHDN and FVKESK. V lost 0 bases to trimming and J lost 3 bases, with 8 bases between them. This rearrangement joins TRBV14 to TRBJ1-1; D is unclear. The sequence was obtained from a woman aged 25-40 years in good health and CMV-seronegative. The source material was PBMCs. The CDR3 nucleotides read TGTGCCAGCAGCCAAGATTGGCCAGACACTGAAGCTTTCTTT. Protein product: CASSQDWPDTEAFF.